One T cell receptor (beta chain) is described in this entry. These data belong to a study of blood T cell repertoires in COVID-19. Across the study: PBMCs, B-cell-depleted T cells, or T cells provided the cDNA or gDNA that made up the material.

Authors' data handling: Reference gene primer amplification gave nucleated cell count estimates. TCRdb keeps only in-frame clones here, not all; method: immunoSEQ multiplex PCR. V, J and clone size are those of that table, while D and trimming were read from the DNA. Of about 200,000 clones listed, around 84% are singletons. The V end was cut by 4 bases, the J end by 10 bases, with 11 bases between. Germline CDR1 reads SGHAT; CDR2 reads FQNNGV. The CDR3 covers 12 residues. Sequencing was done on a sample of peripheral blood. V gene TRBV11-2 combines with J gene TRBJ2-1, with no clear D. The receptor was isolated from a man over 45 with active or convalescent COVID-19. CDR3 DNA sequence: TGTGCCAGCAGCTGGTTCGCGAGGGAGCAGTTCTTC. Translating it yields CASSWFAREQFF.